This T cell receptor beta chain is drawn from a study of T cell changes during pregnancy in multiple sclerosis. The germline V gene encodes CDR1 LGHNA and CDR2 YNFKEQ. Deletions cut 0 bases from V and 8 bases from J, with 13 bases between. The CDR3 totals 14 residues. Assay: immunoSEQ multiplex PCR; the TCRdb copy retains only in-frame clones and omits some. The table lists around 99,000 clones, 85% to 95% of them singletons. This clonotype was sampled from a female donor with multiple sclerosis, enrolled in a pregnancy study. The sample in question was peripheral blood, obtained in the first trimester of pregnancy. The chain uses TRBV4-2 and TRBJ1-2, with D perhaps TRBD1 (6 bases). CDR3 amino acids: CASSQDLRGAGYTF. CDR3 coding DNA: TGTGCCAGCAGCCAAGATCTGCGGGGGGCAGGCTACACCTTC.